Below, one T cell receptor beta chain is given with its context. TCRdb called the 5' RACE reads again in MiXCR, with one record for every CDR3 protein. The sample includes about 350,000 distinct CDR3 sequences, about 4% of them seen just once. These data originate in a study of T cells after yellow fever vaccination. This CDR3 region has 17 residues. Germline CDR1 MDHEN, CDR2 SYDVKM. V shed 2 bases and J 4 bases; nucleotides not matched to a gene: 13. The V call is TRBV28, the J call TRBJ2-5; TRBD2 agrees at 7 bases. The sequence came from a man between 18 and 29 years old who received the YFV17D yellow fever vaccine. The sample here was PBMCs, taken 5 days after the yellow fever booster vaccination. The CDR3 spells CASSLPKDGGFGETQYF. The CDR3 DNA sequence: TGTGCCAGCAGTTTACCTAAGGACGGGGGGTTTGGAGAGACCCAGTACTTC.